This TCR beta chain was profiled in a study of T cells in Graves' hyperthyroidism and ophthalmopathy. Study-level background: Staff took peripheral blood when the initial diagnosis was made, before any treatment began.

The CDR3 sequence is 16 residues long. Looked up from germline, CDR1 is DFQATT and CDR2 is SNEGSKA (reference sequence). Trimming stripped 8 bases from V and 4 bases from J, with 27 bases between. This clonotype was seen more than once but under ten times. TCR beta CDR3 regions were amplified from RNA transcripts. With the HTBI primer set, the TCR CDR3 went through a first round of RT-PCR. One entry per CDR3 protein, called by TCRdb with MiXCR from the multiplex PCR reads. Of around 400,000 distinct CDR3 sequences listed, about 25% are singletons. Sequenced sample: blood. The sequence was collected from a man aged 45-65 years with Graves' hyperthyroidism. The V and J genes are TRBV20-1 and TRBJ2-7; possibly TRBD2 for D (6 bases). The CDR3 spells CSTPPEGKGPPYEQYF. The CDR3 DNA reads as TGCAGTACCCCCCCGGAGGGGAAGGGACCACCTTACGAGCAGTACTTC.